This T cell receptor beta chain is drawn from a study of cytomegalovirus exposure and HLA in healthy donors. Comments on this clone: The antigen is not known.

Study outcomes and limitations: Cytomegalovirus-associated TCR beta chains were listed, numbering under 200.

Trimming shortened V by 3 bases and J by 3 bases, and 18 bases separated the two germline ends. This CDR3 has 16 residues. CDR1 and CDR2 from the germline V gene are MDHEN and SYDVKM. Researchers ran the PCR with 60 Vbeta and 13 Jbeta primers. TCRdb's copy holds only in-frame clones and misses some; the assay was immunoSEQ multiplex PCR. The table lists more than 100,000 clones, roughly 71% of them singletons, with 1.2% to 1.5% in the top ten. The source material was PBMCs. The chain employs TRBV28 and TRBJ2-7; perhaps TRBD1 as D (6 bases). The TCR comes from a woman aged 40-49 years in good health and CMV-seronegative. The CDR3 loop reads CASSFLLVQGGYEQYF. The CDR3 region has the DNA TGTGCCAGCAGTTTTCTCTTGGTACAGGGTGGCTACGAGCAGTACTTC.